This is a list of T cell receptor beta chains from one sample in a study of CD8 T cells in Susac syndrome. MiXCR was run by TCRdb on the immunoSEQ multiplex PCR reads, yielding one entry per CDR3 protein. The sample holds hundreds of thousands of distinct CDR3 sequences, approximately 95% seen once. What was sequenced was CD4+ T cells from PBMCs. These receptors originate from a human donor with multiple sclerosis. Both conserved end residues are part of each CDR3.

j_call | v_call | cdr3_aa
TRBJ1-4 | TRBV5-4 | CASSLAGAKNEKLFF
TRBJ2-5 | TRBV2 | CASSASVDQYF
TRBJ1-6 | TRBV25-1 | CASSVEGENSPLHF
TRBJ2-5 | TRBV19 | CASSGTATKQETQYF
TRBJ2-3 | TRBV5-1 | CASSLGRITDTQYF
TRBJ2-5 | TRBV3-1 | CASSQDPLSGGAGETQYF
TRBJ1-2 | TRBV20-1 | CSASQTNYGYTF
TRBJ2-2 | TRBV27 | CASKEGGGRELFF
TRBJ1-1 | TRBV7-3 | CASSYAGATEAFF
TRBJ2-1 | TRBV30 | CAWGLASFNNEQFF
TRBJ1-2 | TRBV30 | CAWSRGNYGYTF
TRBJ2-3 | TRBV5-1 | CASSLGGQTTDTQYF
TRBJ1-1 | TRBV30 | CAWSSSAGTEAFF
TRBJ2-1 | TRBV20-1 | CSAASWTGDLF
TRBJ2-3 | TRBV2 | CASRRDPGTDTQYF
TRBJ1-4 | TRBV29-1 | CSVFGTEGKLFF
TRBJ2-3 | TRBV15 | CATSSGGQIETQYF
TRBJ2-5 | TRBV6-2/TRBV6-3 | CASSSRTQETQYF